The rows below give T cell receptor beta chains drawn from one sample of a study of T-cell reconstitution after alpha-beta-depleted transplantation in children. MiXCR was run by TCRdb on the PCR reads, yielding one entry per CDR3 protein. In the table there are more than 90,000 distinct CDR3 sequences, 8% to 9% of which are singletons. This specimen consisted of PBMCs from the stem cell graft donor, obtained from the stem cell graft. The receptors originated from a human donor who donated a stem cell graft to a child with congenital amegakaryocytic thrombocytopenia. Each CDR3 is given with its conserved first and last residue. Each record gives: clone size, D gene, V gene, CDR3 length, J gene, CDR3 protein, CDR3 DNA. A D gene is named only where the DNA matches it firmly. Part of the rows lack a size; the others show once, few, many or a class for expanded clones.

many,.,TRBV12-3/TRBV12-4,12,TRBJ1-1,CASSTTNTEAFF,TGTGCCAGCAGTACGACGAACACTGAAGCTTTCTTT
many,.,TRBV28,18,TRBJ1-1,CASSLKGPGLSTNTEAFF,TGTGCCAGCAGTTTAAAGGGCCCGGGACTTTCCACGAACACTGAAGCTTTCTTT
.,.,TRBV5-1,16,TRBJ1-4,CASSFGTRGGNEKLFF,TGCGCCAGCAGTTTTGGTACCCGAGGGGGTAATGAAAAACTGTTTTTT
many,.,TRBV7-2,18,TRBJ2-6,CASSWSPGQPSGANVLTF,TGTGCCAGCAGCTGGAGCCCGGGACAACCATCTGGGGCCAACGTCCTGACTTTC
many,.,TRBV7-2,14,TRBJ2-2,CASRPPVSTGELFF,TGTGCCAGCAGGCCTCCTGTCTCCACCGGGGAGCTGTTTTTT
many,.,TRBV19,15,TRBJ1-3,CASSPWSTSGNTIYF,TGTGCCAGTAGTCCGTGGTCCACCTCTGGAAACACCATATATTTT
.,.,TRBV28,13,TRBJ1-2,CAMSPGQFCGYTF,TGTGCCATGAGCCCGGGGCAGTTCTGTGGCTACACCTTC
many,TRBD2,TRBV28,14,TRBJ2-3,CASAGLAGQDTQYF,TGTGCCAGCGCGGGACTAGCGGGGCAAGATACGCAGTATTTT
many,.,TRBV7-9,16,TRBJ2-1,CASSSWSGATYNEQFF,TGTGCCAGCAGCTCCTGGTCGGGGGCGACATACAATGAGCAGTTCTTC
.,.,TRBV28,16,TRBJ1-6,CASSLGSRADNSPLHF,TGTGCCAGCAGTTTGGGATCTCGGGCCGATAATTCACCCCTCCACTTT
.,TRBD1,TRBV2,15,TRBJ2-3,CASRLTDRGTDTQYF,TGTGCCAGCAGACTAACGGACAGGGGCACAGATACGCAGTATTTT
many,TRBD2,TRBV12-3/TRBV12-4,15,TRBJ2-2,CASKVSGSNTGELFF,TGTGCCAGCAAGGTTAGCGGGAGCAACACCGGGGAGCTGTTTTTT
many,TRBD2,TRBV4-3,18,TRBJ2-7,CASSQDVVKSGGPYEQYF,TGCGCCAGCAGCCAAGATGTCGTGAAAAGCGGGGGACCCTACGAGCAGTACTTC
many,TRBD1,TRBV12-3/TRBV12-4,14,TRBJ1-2,CASSLAGQGNGYTF,TGTGCCAGCAGTTTGGCCGGACAGGGGAACGGCTACACCTTC
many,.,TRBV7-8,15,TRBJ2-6,CASSRRGSGANVLTF,TGTGCCAGCAGCCGGAGGGGATCTGGGGCCAACGTCCTGACTTTC
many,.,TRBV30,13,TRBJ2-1,CAWSNGPNNEQFF,TGTGCCTGGAGTAATGGACCTAACAATGAGCAGTTCTTC
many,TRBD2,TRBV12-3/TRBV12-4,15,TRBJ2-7,CASSPGGRGSYEQYF,TGTGCCAGCAGTCCCGGAGGGAGGGGCTCCTACGAGCAGTACTTC
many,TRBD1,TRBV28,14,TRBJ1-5,CASSRTGTNQPQHF,TGTGCCAGCAGCCGGACAGGGACGAATCAGCCCCAGCATTTT
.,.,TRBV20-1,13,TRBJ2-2,CSASKSGAGELFF,TGCAGTGCTAGTAAATCAGGAGCCGGGGAGCTGTTTTTT
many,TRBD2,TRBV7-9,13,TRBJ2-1,CASVTSGGNEQFF,TGTGCCAGTGTGACTAGCGGGGGCAATGAGCAGTTCTTC
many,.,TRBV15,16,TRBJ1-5,CATSRERPHSNQPQHF,TGTGCCACCAGCAGAGAACGCCCCCATAGCAATCAGCCCCAGCATTTT
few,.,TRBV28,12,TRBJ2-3,CASSFIVDTQYF,TGTGCCAGCAGTTTTATCGTAGATACGCAGTATTTT
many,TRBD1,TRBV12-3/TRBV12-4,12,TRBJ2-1,CASSLVPDRGFF,TGTGCCAGCAGTCTAGTCCCGGACAGGGGGTTCTTC
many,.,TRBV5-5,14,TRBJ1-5,CASSSGPSNQPQHF,TGTGCCAGCAGTTCCGGGCCTAGCAATCAGCCCCAGCATTTT
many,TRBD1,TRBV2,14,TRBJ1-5,CASRTGTGNQPQHF,TGTGCCAGCAGGACCGGGACAGGTAATCAGCCCCAGCATTTT
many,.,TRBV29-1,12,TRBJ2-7,CSVPSAGYEQYF,TGCAGCGTTCCGTCAGCGGGCTACGAGCAGTACTTC
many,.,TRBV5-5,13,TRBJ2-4,CASSLELRDIQYF,TGTGCCAGCAGCTTGGAGTTGAGGGACATTCAGTACTTC
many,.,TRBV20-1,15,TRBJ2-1,CSASLPVAVNNEQFF,TGCAGTGCTAGTTTACCAGTCGCTGTCAACAATGAGCAGTTCTTC
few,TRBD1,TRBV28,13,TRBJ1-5,CASSGTGHQPQHF,TGTGCCAGCAGTGGGACAGGGCATCAGCCCCAGCATTTT